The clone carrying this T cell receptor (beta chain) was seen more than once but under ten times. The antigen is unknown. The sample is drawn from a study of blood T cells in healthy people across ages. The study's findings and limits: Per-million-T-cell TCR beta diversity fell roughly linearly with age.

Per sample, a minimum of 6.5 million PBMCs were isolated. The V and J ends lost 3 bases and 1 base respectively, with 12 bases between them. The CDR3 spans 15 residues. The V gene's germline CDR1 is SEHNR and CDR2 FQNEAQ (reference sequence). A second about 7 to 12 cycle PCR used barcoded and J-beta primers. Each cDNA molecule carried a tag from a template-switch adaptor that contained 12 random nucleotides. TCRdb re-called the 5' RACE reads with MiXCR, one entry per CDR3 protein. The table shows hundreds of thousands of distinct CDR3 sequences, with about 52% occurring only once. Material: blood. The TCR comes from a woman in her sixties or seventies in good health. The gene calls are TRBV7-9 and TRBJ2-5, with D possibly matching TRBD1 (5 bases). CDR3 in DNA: TGTGCCAGCAGCTTCAAAGGGGTCCTCCAAGAGACCCAGTACTTC. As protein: CASSFKGVLQETQYF.